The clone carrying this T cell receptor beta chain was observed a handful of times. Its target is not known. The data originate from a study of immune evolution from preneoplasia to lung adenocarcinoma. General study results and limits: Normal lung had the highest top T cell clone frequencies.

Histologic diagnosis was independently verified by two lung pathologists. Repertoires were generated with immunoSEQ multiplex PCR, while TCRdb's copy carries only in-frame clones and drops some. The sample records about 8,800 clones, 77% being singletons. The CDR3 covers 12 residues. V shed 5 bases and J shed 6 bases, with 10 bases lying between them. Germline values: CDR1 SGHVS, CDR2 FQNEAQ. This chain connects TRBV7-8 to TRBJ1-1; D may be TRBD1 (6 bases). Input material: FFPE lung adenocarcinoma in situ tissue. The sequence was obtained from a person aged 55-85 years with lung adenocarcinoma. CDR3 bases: TGTGCCAGCAGCCCGGGACACTCTGAAGCTTTCTTT. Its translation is CASSPGHSEAFF.